This T cell receptor (beta chain) was observed in a study of shared T cell receptors in the human thymus. Germline lookup yields CDR1 MDHEN and CDR2 SYDVKM. Losses at the gene ends were 5 bases for V and 8 bases for J; bases not matched to a gene: 15. CDR3 length: 16 amino acids. Only in-frame clones appear in the TCRdb table, and some are missing; sequencing was by immunoSEQ multiplex PCR. The profile shows about 660,000 clones, around 87% of them singletons. In addition, the sample was reused for a study of human thymus T cells. This second study notes: Resections from corrective heart surgery supplied the thymus tissue. Thymic as well as blood repertoires seemed to favor certain V and J genes unevenly. Related studies noted strongly shared thymic repertoires across unrelated people.

V and J are TRBV28 and TRBJ1-1; 9 bases align to TRBD1. The sample was thymocytes. This sequence originates from a boy in the first two years of life with a congenital heart defect. This chain's CDR3 is CASSPPPTGGYQEAFF. In DNA, the CDR3 is TGTGCCAGCAGTCCCCCACCGACAGGGGGGTATCAAGAAGCTTTCTTT. Full variable domain (rest looked up from reference TRBV28 and TRBJ1-1): DVKVTQSSRYLVKRTGEKVFLECVQDMDHENMFWYRQDPGLGLRLIYFSYDVKMKEKGDIPEGYSVSREKKERFSLILESASTNQTSMYLCASSPPPTGGYQEAFFGQGTRLTVV.